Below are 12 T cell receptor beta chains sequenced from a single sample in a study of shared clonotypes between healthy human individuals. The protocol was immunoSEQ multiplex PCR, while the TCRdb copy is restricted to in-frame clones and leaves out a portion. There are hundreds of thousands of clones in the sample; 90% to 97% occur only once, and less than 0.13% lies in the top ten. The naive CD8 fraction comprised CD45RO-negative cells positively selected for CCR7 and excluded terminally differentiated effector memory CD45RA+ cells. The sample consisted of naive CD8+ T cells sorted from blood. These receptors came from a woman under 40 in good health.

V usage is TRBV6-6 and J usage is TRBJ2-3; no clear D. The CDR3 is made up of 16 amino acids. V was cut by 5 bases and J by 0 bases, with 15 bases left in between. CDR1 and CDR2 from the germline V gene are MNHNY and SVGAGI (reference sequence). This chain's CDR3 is CASSLLDTASTDTQYF. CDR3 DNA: TGTGCCAGCAGTCTACTCGACACGGCTAGCACAGATACGCAGTATTTT.

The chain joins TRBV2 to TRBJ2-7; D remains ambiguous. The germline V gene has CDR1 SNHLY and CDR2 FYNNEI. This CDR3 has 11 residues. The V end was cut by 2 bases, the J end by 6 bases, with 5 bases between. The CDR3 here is CASSEPREQYF. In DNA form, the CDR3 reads TGTGCCAGCAGTGAACCCCGCGAGCAGTACTTC.

DNA for the CDR3: TGTGCCAGCAGCTTACGGGACGGAACCTACGAGCAGTACTTC. This gives the protein CASSLRDGTYEQYF. The chain recombines TRBV7-9 with TRBJ2-7; D may match TRBD1 or TRBD2 (5 bases each). Germline-derived CDR1 and CDR2 are SEHNR and FQNEAQ (reference sequence). CDR3 size: 14 residues. Trimming took 2 bases from V and 2 from J, leaving 10 bases between them.

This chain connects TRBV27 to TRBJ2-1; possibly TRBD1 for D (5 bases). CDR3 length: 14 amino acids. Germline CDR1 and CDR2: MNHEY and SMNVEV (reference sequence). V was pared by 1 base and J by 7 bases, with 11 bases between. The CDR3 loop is CASSLFPGMNEQFF. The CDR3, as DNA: TGTGCCAGCAGTTTATTCCCAGGGATGAATGAGCAGTTCTTC.

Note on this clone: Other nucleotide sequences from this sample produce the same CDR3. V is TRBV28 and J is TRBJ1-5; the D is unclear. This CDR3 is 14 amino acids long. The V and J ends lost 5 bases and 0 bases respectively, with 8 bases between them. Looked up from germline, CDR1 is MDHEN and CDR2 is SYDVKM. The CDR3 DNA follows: TGTGCCAGCAGTAGGGCTTATAGCAATCAGCCCCAGCATTTT. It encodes CASSRAYSNQPQHF.

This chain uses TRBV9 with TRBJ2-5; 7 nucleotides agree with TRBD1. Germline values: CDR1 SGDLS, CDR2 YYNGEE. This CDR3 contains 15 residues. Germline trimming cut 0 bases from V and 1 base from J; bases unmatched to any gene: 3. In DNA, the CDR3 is TGTGCCAGCAGCGTAGGGGGACAGATCCAAGAGACCCAGTACTTC. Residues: CASSVGGQIQETQYF. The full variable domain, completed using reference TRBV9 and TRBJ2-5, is DSGVTQTPKHLITATGQRVTLRCSPRSGDLSVYWYQQSLDQGLQFLIQYYNGEERAKGNILERFSAQQFPDLHSELNLSSLELGDSALYFCASSVGGQIQETQYFGPGTRLLVL.

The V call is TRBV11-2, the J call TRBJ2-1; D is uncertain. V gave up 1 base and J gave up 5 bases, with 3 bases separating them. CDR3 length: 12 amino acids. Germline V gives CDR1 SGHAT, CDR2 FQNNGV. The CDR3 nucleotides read TGTGCCAGCAGCTTAGCGGACAATGAGCAGTTCTTC. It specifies CASSLADNEQFF.

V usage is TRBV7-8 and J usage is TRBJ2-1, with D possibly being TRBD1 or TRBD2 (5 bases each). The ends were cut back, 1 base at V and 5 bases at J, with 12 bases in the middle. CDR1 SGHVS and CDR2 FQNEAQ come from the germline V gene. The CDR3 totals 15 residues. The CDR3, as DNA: TGTGCCAGCAGCTTAGGAGCCGGGACCGACAATGAGCAGTTCTTC. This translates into CASSLGAGTDNEQFF.

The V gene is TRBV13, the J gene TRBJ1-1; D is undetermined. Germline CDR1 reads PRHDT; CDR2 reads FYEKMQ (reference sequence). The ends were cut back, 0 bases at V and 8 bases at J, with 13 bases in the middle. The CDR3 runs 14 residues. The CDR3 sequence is CASSLGLQPGEAFF. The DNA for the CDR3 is TGTGCCAGCAGCTTAGGCTTACAACCCGGGGAAGCTTTCTTT.

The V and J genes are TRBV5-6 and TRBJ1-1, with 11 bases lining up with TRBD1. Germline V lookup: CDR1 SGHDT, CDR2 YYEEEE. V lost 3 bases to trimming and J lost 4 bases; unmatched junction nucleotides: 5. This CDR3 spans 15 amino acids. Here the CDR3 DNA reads TGTGCCAGCAGCTCAACCGGGACAGGGGGCACTGAAGCTTTCTTT. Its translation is CASSSTGTGGTEAFF.

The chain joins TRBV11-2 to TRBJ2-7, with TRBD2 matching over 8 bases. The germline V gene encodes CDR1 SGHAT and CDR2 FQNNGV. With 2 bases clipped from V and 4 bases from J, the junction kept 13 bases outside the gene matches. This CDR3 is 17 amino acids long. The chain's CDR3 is CASSLRGSGGRFYEQYF. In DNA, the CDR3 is TGTGCCAGCAGCTTAAGGGGCAGCGGCGGGAGGTTTTACGAGCAGTACTTC.

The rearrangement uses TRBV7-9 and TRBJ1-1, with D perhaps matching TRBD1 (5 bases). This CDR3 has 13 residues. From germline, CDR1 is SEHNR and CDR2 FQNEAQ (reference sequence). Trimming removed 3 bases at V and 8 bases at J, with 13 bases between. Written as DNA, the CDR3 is TGTGCCAGCAGCTTGGGGGGACTTCACGAAGCTTTCTTT. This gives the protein CASSLGGLHEAFF. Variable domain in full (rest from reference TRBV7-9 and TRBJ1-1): DTGVSQNPRHKITKRGQNVTFRCDPISEHNRLYWYRQTLGQGPEFLTYFQNEAQLEKSRLLSDRFSAERPKGSFSTLEIQRTEQGDSAMYLCASSLGGLHEAFFGQGTRLTVV.